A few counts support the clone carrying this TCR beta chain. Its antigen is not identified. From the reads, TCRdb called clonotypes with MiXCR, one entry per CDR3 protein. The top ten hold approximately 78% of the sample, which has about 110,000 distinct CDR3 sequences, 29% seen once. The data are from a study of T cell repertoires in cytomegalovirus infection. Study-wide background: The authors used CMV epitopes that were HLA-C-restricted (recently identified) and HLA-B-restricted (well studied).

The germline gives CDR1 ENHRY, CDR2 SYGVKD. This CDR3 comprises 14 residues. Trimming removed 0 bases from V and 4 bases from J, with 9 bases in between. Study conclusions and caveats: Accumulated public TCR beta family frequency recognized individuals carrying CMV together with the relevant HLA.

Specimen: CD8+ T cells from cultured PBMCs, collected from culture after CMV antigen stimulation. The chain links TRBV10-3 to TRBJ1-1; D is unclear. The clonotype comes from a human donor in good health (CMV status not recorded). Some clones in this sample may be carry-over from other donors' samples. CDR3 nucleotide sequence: TGTGCCATCAGTGAGTCTGGTCCGGGCACTGAAGCTTTCTTT. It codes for CAISESGPGTEAFF.